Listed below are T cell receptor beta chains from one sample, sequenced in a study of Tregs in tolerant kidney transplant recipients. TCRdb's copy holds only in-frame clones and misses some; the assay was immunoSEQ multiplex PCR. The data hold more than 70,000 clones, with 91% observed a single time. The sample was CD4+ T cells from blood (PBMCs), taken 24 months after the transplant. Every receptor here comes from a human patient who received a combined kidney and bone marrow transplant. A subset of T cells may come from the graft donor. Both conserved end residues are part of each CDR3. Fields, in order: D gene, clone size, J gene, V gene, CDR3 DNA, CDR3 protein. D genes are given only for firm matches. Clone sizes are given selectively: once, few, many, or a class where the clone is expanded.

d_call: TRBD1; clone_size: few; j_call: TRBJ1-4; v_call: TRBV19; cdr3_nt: TGTGCCAGTAGTATTGGGGACAGGGGTGAAAAACTGTTTTTT; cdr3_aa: CASSIGDRGEKLFF
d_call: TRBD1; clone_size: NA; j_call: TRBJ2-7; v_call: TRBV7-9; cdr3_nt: TGTGCCAGCAGCTTAGCGGGGACAGTTTCCTACGAGCAGTACTTC; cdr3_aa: CASSLAGTVSYEQYF
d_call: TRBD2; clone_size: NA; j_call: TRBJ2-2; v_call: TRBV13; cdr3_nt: TGTGCCAGCAGCCGGAGACTAGCGGGAGACCGCACCGGGGAGCTGTTTTTT; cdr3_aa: CASSRRLAGDRTGELFF
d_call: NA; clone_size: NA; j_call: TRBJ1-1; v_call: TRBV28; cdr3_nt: TGTGCCAGCAGTGTCACCAGGAACACTGAAGCTTTCTTT; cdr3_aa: CASSVTRNTEAFF
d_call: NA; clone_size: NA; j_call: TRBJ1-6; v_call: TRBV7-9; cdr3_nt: TGTGCCAGCAGCCCCTTGGGGCTCCAGAGCTCCTATAATTCACCCCTCCACTTT; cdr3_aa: CASSPLGLQSSYNSPLHF
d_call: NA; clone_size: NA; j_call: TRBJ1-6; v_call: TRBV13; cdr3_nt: TGTGCCAGCAGCAACACCGGGGTCTCCTATAATTCCCCCCTCCACTTT; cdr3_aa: CASSNTGVSYNSPLHF
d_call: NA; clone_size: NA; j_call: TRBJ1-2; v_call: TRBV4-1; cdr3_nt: TGCGCCAGCAGCCAAGGGTCGGCGGGTTTTAACTATGGCTACACCTTC; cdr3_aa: CASSQGSAGFNYGYTF
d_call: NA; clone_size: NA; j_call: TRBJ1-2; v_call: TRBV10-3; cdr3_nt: TGTGCCACCCAAGTGTCCTTAGATTATGGCTACACCTTC; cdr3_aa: CATQVSLDYGYTF
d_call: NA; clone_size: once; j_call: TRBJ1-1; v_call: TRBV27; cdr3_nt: TGTGCCAGCAGTTTTATTTCGGGGTTAGGCACTGAAGCTTTCTTT; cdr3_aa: CASSFISGLGTEAFF
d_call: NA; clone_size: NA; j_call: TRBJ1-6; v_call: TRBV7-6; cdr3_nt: TGTGCCAGCAGCTTAGCCTCGGAGGGCTCCTTCTATAATTCACCCCTCCACTTT; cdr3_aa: CASSLASEGSFYNSPLHF
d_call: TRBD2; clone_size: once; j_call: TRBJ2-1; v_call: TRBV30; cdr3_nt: TGTGCCTGGAGTGTCACTAGCGGAACCTACAATGAGCAGTTCTTC; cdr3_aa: CAWSVTSGTYNEQFF